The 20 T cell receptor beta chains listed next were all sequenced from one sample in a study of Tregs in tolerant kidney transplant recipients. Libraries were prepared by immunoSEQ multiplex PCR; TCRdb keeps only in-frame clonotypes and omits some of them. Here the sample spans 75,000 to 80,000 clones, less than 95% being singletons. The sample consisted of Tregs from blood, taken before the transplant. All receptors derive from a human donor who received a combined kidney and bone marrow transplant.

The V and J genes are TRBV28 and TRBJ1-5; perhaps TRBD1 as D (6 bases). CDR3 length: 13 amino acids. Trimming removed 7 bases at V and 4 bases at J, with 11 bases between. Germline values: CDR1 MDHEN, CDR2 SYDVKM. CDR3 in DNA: TGTGCCAGCATAGGACAGCCAAATCAGCCCCAGCATTTT. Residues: CASIGQPNQPQHF.

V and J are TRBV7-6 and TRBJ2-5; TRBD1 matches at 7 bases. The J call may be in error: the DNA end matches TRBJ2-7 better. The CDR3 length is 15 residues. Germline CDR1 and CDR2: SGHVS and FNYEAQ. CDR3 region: CASSPQTGTFYEQYF. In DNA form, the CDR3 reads TGTGCCAGCAGCCCACAGACAGGGACCTTCTACGAGCAGTACTTC.

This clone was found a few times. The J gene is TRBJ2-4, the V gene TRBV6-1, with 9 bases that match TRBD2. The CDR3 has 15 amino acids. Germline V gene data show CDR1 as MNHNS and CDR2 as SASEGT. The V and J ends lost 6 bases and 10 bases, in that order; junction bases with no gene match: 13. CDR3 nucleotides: TGTGCCAGCAGCCCCGATAGCGGGAGCTGGTTGATTCAGTACTTC. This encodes CASSPDSGSWLIQYF.

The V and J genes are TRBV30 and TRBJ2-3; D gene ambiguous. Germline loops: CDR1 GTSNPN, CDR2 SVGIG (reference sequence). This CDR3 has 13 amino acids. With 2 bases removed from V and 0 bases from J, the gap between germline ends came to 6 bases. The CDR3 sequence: CAWSTYSTDTQYF. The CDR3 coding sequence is TGTGCCTGGAGTACGTATAGCACAGATACGCAGTATTTT.

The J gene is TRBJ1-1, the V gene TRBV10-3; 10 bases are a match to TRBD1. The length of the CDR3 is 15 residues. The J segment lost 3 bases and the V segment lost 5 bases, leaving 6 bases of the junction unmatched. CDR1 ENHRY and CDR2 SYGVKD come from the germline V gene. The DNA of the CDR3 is TGTGCCATCAGTTCCGGGACAGGGGCCGACACTGAAGCTTTCTTT. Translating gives CAISSGTGADTEAFF.

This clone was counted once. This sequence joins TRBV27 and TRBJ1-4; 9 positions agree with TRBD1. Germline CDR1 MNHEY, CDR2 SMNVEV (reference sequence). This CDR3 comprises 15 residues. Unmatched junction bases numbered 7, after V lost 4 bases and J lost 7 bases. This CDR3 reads CASSSTGTGSEKLFF. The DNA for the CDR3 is TGTGCCAGCAGTTCCACCGGGACAGGGAGTGAAAAACTGTTTTTT.

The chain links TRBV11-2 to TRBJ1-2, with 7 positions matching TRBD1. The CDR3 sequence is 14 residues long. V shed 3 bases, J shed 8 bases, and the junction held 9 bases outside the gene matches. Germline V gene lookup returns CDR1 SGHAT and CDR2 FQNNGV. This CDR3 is CASSLSGTAEGYTF. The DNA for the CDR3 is TGTGCCAGCAGCTTGAGCGGGACAGCCGAGGGCTACACCTTC. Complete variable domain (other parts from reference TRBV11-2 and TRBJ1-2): EAGVAQSPRYKIIEKRQSVAFWCNPISGHATLYWYQQILGQGPKLLIQFQNNGVVDDSQLPKDRFSAERLKGVDSTLKIQPAKLEDSAVYLCASSLSGTAEGYTFGSGTRLTVV.

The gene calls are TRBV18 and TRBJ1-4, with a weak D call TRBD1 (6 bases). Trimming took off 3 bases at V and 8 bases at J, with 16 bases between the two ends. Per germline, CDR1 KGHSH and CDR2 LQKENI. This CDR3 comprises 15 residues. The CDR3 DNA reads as TGTGCCAGCTCACCGCCGGGAGACAGGAGAGAAAAACTGTTTTTT. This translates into CASSPPGDRREKLFF. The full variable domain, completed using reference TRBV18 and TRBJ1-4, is NAGVMQNPRHLVRRRGQEARLRCSPMKGHSHVYWYRQLPEEGLKFMVYLQKENIIDESGMPKERFSAEFPKEGPSILRIQQVVRGDSAAYFCASSPPGDRREKLFFGSGTQLSVL.

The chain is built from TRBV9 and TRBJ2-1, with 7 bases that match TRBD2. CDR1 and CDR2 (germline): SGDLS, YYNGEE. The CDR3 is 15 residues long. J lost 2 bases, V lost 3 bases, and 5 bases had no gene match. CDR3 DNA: TGTGCCAGCAGCGCCAGCGGGACCACCTACAATGAGCAGTTCTTC. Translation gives CASSASGTTYNEQFF.

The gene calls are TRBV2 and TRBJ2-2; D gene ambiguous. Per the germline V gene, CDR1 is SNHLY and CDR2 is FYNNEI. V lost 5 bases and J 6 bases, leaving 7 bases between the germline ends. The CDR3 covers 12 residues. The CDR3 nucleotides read TGTGCCAGCAGTCCACTCGCCGGGGAGCTGTTTTTT. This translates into CASSPLAGELFF.

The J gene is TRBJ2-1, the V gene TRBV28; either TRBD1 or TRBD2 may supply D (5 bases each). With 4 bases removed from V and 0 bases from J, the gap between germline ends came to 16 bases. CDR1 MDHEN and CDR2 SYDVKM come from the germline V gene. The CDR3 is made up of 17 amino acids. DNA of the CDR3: TGTGCCAGCAGTTCCCGGGACCTCAAAGGCTCCTACAATGAGCAGTTCTTC. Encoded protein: CASSSRDLKGSYNEQFF.

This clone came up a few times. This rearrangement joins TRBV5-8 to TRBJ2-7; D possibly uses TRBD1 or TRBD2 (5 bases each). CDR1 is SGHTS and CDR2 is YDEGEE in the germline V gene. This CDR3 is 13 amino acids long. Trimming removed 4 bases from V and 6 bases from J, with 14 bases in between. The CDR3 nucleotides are TGTGCCAGCAGCCGAAGACCGGGGCTCGAGCAGTACTTC. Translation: CASSRRPGLEQYF.

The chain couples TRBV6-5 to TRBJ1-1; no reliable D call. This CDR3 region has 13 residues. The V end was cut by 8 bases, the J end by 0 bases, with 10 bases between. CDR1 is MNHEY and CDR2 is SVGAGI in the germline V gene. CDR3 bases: TGTGCCAGCTGTAGATACATGAACACTGAAGCTTTCTTT. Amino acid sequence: CASCRYMNTEAFF.

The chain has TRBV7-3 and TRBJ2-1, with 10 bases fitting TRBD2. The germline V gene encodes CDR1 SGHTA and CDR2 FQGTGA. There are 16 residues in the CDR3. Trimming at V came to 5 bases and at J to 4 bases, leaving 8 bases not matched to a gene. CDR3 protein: CASSITSGARYNEQFF. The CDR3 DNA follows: TGTGCCAGCAGCATTACTAGCGGGGCGAGGTACAATGAGCAGTTCTTC. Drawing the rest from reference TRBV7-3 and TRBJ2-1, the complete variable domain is GAGVSQTPSNKVTEKGKYVELRCDPISGHTALYWYRQSLGQGPEFLIYFQGTGAADDSGLPNDRFFAVRPEGSVSTLKIQRTERGDSAVYLCASSITSGARYNEQFFGPGTRLTVL.

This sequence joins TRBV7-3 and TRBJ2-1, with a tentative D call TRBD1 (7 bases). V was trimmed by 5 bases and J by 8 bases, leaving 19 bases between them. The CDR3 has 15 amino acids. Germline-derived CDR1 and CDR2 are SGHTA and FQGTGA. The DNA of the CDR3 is TGTGCCAGCAGCCCCTTCAGGGGGGACGGGGATGAGCAGTTCTTC. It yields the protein CASSPFRGDGDEQFF.

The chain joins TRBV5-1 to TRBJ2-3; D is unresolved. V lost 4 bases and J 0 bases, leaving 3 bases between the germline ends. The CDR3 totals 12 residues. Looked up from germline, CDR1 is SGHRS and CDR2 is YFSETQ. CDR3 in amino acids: CASSRSTDTQYF. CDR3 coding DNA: TGCGCCAGCAGCAGGAGCACAGATACGCAGTATTTT.

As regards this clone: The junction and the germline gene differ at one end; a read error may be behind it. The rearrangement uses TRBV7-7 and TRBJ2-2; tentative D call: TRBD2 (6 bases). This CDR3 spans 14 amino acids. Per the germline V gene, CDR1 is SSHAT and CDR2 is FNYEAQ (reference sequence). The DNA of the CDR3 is TGTGCTAGCAGAGATTCGGGGAGGTCCGGGGAGCTGTTTTTT. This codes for CASRDSGRSGELFF.

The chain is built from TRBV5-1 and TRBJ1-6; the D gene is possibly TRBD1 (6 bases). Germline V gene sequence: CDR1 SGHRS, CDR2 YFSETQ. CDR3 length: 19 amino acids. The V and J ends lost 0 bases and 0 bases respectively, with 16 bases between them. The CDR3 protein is CASSLEGGAVSSYNSPLHF. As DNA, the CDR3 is TGCGCCAGCAGCTTGGAGGGGGGAGCAGTAAGCTCCTATAATTCACCCCTCCACTTT.

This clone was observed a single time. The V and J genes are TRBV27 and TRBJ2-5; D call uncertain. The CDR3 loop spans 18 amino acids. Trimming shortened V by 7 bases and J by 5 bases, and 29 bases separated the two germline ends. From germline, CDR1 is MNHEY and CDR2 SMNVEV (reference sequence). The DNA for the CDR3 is TGTGCCAGCAACCGTTTCCCGCCCCCGGCAGGTAGATGGGAGACCCAGTACTTC. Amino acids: CASNRFPPPAGRWETQYF.

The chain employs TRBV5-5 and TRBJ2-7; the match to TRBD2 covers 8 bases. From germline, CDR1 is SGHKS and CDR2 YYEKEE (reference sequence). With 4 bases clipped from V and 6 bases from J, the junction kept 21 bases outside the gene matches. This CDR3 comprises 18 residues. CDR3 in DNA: TGTGCCAGCAGCCCACCTCTAGCGGGTCCCGCTCCGATTGGCGAGCAGTACTTC. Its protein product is CASSPPLAGPAPIGEQYF.